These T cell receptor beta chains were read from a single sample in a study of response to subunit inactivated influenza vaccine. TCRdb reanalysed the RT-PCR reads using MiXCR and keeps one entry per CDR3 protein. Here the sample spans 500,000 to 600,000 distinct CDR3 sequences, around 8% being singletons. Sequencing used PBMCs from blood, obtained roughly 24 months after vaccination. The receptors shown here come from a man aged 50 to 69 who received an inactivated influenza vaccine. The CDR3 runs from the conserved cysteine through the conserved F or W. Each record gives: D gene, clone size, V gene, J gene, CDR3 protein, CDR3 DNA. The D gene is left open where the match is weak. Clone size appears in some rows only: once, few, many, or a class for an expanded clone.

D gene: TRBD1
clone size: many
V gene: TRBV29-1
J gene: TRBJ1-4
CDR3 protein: CSVRRGTAEKLFF
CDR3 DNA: TGCAGCGTAAGACGGGGGACAGCAGAAAAACTGTTTTTT

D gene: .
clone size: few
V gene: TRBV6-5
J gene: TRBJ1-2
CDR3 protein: CASSYLVQGGYGYTF
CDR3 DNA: TGTGCCAGCAGTTACTTGGTACAGGGTGGCTATGGCTACACCTTC

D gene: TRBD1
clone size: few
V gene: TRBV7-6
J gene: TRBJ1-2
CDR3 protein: CASSTYRGLDYGYTF
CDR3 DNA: TGTGCCAGCAGCACATACAGGGGGCTGGACTATGGCTACACCTTC

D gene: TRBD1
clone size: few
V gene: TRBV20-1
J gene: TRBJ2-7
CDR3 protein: CSAMTGGGYEQYF
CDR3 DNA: TGCAGTGCTATGACAGGGGGGGGCTACGAGCAGTACTTC

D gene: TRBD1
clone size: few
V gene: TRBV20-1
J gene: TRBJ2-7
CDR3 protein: CSAIGTGTSYEQYF
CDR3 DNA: TGCAGTGCTATAGGGACAGGGACCTCCTACGAGCAGTACTTC

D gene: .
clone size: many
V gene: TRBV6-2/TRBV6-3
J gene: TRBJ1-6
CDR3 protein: CASSYSYIEGAEGSYNSPLHF
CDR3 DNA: TGTGCCAGCAGTTACTCGTATATAGAAGGCGCGGAGGGCTCCTATAATTCACCCCTCCACTTT

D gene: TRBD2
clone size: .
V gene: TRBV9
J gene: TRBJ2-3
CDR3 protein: CASSVLSGSSADTQYF
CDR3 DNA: TGTGCCAGCAGCGTCCTTAGCGGGAGTTCCGCAGATACGCAGTATTTT

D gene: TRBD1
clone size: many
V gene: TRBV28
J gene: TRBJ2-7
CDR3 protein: CASSLLGQGTYEQYF
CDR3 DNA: TGTGCCAGCAGTTTACTGGGACAGGGCACCTACGAGCAGTACTTC

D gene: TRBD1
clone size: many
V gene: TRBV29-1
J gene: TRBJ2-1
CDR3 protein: CSVELPQGTGGNEQFF
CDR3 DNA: TGCAGCGTTGAACTTCCCCAGGGGACAGGGGGCAATGAGCAGTTCTTC

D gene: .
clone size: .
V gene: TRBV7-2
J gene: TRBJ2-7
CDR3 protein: CASSLGRRTYEQYF
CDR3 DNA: TGTGCCAGCAGCTTAGGGCGCAGAACCTACGAGCAGTACTTC

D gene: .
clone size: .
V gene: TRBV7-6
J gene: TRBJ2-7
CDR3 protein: CASSRTDSAYEQYF
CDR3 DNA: TGTGCCAGCAGCCGAACGGACAGTGCCTACGAGCAGTACTTC

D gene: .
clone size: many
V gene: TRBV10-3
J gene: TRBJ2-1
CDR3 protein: CAISDIYNEQFF
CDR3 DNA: TGTGCCATCAGTGATATTTACAATGAGCAGTTCTTC

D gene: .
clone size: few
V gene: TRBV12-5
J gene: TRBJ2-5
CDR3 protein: CASRGNQETQYF
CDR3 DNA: TGTGCTAGTCGGGGTAACCAAGAGACCCAGTACTTC

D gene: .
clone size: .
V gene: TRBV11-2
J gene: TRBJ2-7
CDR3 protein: CASSSLGGSSYEQYF
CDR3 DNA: TGTGCCAGCAGCTCCCTAGGGGGGAGCTCCTACGAGCAGTACTTC

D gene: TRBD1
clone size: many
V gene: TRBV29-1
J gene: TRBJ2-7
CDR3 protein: CSVGQGWNEQYF
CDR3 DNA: TGCAGCGTCGGACAGGGTTGGAACGAGCAGTACTTC

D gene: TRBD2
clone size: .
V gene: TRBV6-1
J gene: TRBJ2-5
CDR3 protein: CASSQTSGGHQETQYF
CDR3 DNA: TGTGCCAGCAGTCAGACCAGCGGGGGCCACCAAGAGACCCAGTACTTC

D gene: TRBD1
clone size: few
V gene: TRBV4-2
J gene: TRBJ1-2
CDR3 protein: CASSQAGTGVLYGYTF
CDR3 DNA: TGTGCCAGCAGCCAAGCCGGGACAGGGGTTCTCTATGGCTACACCTTC

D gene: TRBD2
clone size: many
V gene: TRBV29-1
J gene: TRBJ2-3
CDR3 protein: CSVRTSKSADTQYF
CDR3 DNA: TGCAGCGTTCGGACTAGCAAGAGTGCAGATACGCAGTATTTT

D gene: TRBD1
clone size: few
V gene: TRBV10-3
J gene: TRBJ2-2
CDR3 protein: CAISDPFRGDRGTGELFF
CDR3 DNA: TGTGCCATCAGTGACCCCTTTAGGGGGGACAGGGGAACCGGGGAGCTGTTTTTT

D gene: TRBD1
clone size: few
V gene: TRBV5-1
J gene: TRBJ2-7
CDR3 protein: CASSLDPPGTGSYEQYF
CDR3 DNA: TGCGCCAGCAGCTTGGACCCTCCCGGGACAGGCTCCTACGAGCAGTACTTC

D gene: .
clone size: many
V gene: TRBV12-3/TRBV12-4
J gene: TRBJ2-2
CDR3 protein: CASSFVFTGELFF
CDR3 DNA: TGTGCCAGCAGTTTTGTGTTTACCGGGGAGCTGTTTTTT

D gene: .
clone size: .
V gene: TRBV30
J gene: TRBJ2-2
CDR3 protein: CAWSVLGEGAGELFF
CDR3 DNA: TGTGCCTGGAGTGTTCTAGGGGAAGGGGCCGGGGAGCTGTTTTTT

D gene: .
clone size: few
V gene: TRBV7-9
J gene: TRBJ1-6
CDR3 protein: CASSLQDVGGAPLHF
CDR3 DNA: TGTGCCAGCAGCTTACAGGATGTGGGAGGAGCGCCCCTCCACTTT

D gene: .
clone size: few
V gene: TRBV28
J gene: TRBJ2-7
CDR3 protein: CASSLRGKVDEQYF
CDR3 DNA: TGTGCCAGCAGTTTAAGGGGGAAGGTGGACGAGCAGTACTTC

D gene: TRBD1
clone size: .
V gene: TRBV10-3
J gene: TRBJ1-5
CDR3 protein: CAISEFGTGNNQPQHF
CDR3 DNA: TGTGCCATCAGTGAGTTCGGGACAGGGAATAATCAGCCCCAGCATTTT

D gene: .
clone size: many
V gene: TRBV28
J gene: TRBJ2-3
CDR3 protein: CASSSGASTDTQYF
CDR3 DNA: TGTGCCAGCAGTTCGGGCGCTAGCACAGATACGCAGTATTTT

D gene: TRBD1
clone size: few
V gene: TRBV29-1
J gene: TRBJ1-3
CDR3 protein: CSVGDRAGNTIYF
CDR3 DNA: TGCAGCGTTGGGGACAGGGCCGGAAACACCATATATTTT

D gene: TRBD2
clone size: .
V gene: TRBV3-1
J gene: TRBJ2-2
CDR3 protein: CASSSRGGTGELFF
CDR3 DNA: TGTGCCAGCAGCTCGCGGGGGGGCACCGGGGAGCTGTTTTTT

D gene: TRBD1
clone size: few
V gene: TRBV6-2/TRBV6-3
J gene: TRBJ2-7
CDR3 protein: CASSSRDRSPEQYF
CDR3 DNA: TGTGCCAGCAGCTCCCGGGACAGGTCCCCCGAGCAGTACTTC

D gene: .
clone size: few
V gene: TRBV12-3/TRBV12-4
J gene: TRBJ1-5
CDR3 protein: CASRLTINQPQHF
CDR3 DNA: TGTGCCAGCAGGCTGACAATCAATCAGCCCCAGCATTTT

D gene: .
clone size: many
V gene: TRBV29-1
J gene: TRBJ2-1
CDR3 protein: CSVVPGSSYNEQFF
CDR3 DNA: TGCAGCGTTGTTCCGGGGAGCTCCTACAATGAGCAGTTCTTC

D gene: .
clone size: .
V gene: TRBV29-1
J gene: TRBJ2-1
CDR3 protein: CSVERSSYNEQFF
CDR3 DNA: TGCAGCGTTGAGCGGAGCTCCTACAATGAGCAGTTCTTC

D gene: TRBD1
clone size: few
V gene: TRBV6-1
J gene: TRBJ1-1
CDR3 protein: CASSDRGRAQSMNTEAFF
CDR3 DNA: TGTGCCAGCAGCGACAGGGGCCGTGCCCAGTCCATGAACACTGAAGCTTTCTTT

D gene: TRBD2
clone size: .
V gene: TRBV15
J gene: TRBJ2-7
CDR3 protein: CATSRDQPSGRDEQYF
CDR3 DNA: TGTGCCACCAGCAGAGATCAACCTAGCGGGAGGGACGAGCAGTACTTC

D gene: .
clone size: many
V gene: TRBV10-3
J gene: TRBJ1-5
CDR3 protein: CAISQEYSNQPQHF
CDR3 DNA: TGTGCCATCAGCCAGGAATATAGCAATCAGCCCCAGCATTTT

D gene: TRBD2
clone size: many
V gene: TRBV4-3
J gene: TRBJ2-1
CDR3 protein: CASSLILAGDYNEQFF
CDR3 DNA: TGCGCCAGCAGCCTTATACTAGCGGGGGACTACAATGAGCAGTTCTTC

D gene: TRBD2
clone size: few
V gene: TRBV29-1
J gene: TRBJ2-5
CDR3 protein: CSVGRERETQYF
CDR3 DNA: TGCAGCGTTGGGCGGGAGAGAGAGACCCAGTACTTC

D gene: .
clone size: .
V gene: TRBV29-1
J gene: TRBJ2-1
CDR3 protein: CSVEDSSPNEQFF
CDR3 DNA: TGCAGCGTTGAAGATTCCAGTCCCAATGAGCAGTTCTTC

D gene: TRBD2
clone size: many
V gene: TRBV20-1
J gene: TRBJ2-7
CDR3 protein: CSARDFLAGEDDEQYF
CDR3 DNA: TGCAGTGCTAGAGATTTCTTGGCGGGAGAGGATGACGAGCAGTACTTC

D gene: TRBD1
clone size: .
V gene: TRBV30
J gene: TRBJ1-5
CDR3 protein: CAWYRQGWGGNQPQHF
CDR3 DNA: TGTGCCTGGTACAGACAGGGATGGGGTGGCAATCAGCCCCAGCATTTT